This TCR beta chain derives from a study of blood T cell repertoires in COVID-19 (TCRdb year 2020). Describing the broader study: Samples from collaborators originated in the United States, Italy and Spain and spanned both the acute and convalescent phases of COVID-19. The samples were drawn from the first 160 participants of the ongoing ImmuneRACE study and from 1,254 subjects provided by 6 global collaborators. Deeply sampled blood TCRbeta repertoires from subjects exposed to, actively infected with, or recovered from COVID-19 were included in the dataset. Where available, HLA class I and class II types were taken from metadata supplied by the sample provider and were not determined by assay-based typing. Nearly every sample came with metadata listing a de-identified subject ID, COVID-19 status, age in years and sex. The material from the prospective study consisted of cDNA or gDNA derived from T cells, B-cell-depleted T cells, or PBMCs. The repertoires were released in a freely available public database meant as a resource for research on the immune response to SARS-CoV-2. Overall results and qualifications from the work: Clinical and demographic metadata were provided uncurated, with the amount varying by source and participant.

Whole blood was collected in K2EDTA tubes by collaborating institutions according to the institutions' own protocols. For TCRbeta analysis, collaborators shipped samples in one of three forms: frozen whole blood, isolated PBMCs, or DNA extracted from either of those sample types. As concerns this clone: Its antigen remains unidentified. Base qualities are missing; no much larger clone stands one base away.

TCRbeta CDR3 regions were amplified from genomic DNA using the immunoSEQ Assay, a bias-controlled multiplex PCR. On the authors' methods: Within the assay, amplification of reference gene primers was used to estimate how many nucleated cells each sample contained. Sequence reads were collapsed and filtered to measure the absolute abundance of every unique TCRbeta CDR3 rearrangement. For each sample, productive Simpson clonality was calculated by taking the square root of Simpson's diversity index across productive rearrangements. Sourced from immuneACCESS, this table was stored by TCRdb with only in-frame sequences that have V and J called. A share of the clones is absent; for the studies checked, an unresolved V gene accounts for under half, and the remainder has no known explanation. For V, J and clone size, that table is used; D and trimming come from the DNA. This sample lists 210,000 or so clones; approximately 82% were detected once. Approximately 12% of the sample is held by the ten biggest clonotypes.

Taken from cysteine to phenylalanine, the CDR3 has 11 residues. This entry keeps only the CDR3 DNA: 33 bases, framed from base 1. The junction shows trimming of 5 bases on V and 7 bases on J, plus 6 bases between the germline ends. CDR1 and CDR2 were assigned from the germline V gene as WSHSY and SAAADI. This receptor was obtained from a woman aged 40-49 years with acute or convalescent COVID-19. The chain couples TRBV10-2 to TRBJ2-1, with the D segment identity uncertain. Sequenced sample: peripheral blood. The encoded CDR3 is CASSPTNEQFF. The sequenced DNA is TGCGCCAGCAGTCCCACTAATGAGCAGTTCTTC.